This TCR beta chain stems from a study of blood T cell repertoires in COVID-19. Germline-derived CDR1 and CDR2 are MNHEY and SMNVEV (reference sequence). The CDR3 extends over 17 amino acids. V was trimmed by 2 bases and J by 2 bases, leaving 16 bases between them. Sequenced by immunoSEQ multiplex PCR; TCRdb stores in-frame clones only, minus some. The data hold about 150,000 clones, with over 65% observed a single time. The clonotype was recovered from a man between 65 and 80 years old with acute or convalescent COVID-19. The rearrangement joins TRBV27 to TRBJ1-5; D unresolved. Sequencing input: peripheral blood. This CDR3 is CASSLGRGREGNQPQHF. CDR3 DNA sequence: TGTGCCAGCAGTTTAGGAAGAGGCCGCGAGGGCAATCAGCCCCAGCATTTT.